These T cell receptor beta chains were read from a single sample in a study of cytomegalovirus exposure and HLA in healthy donors. Clones were read by immunoSEQ multiplex PCR, and TCRdb kept only the in-frame ones, dropping some. The sample includes over 110,000 clones, roughly 73% of them seen just once. The sample taken for sequencing was PBMCs. The receptors were sampled from a woman in her thirties or forties in good health and CMV-seronegative. The conserved cysteine and the conserved F or W are not part of the CDR3 here. Fields, in order: J gene, V gene, CDR3 protein.

>NA|TRBV9
ASSPGTSPYEQY
>TRBJ2-5|TRBV5-1
ASSLAGRGVQETQY
>TRBJ1-1|TRBV5-1
ASSLAGGWQTEAF
>TRBJ2-2|TRBV6-6
ASSIQGRHTGELF
>TRBJ1-1|TRBV7-9
SSGRGFSTEAF
>TRBJ1-2|TRBV19
ASHKTVDRGTYGYT
>TRBJ1-1|TRBV7-2
ASSPDPGTSGEAF
>TRBJ2-1|TRBV9
ASSGSLAGMGYNEQF
>TRBJ1-3|TRBV6-1
ASSEGDRNTIY
>TRBJ1-3|TRBV12-5
ASGTQTGDSGNTIY
>TRBJ2-3|TRBV6-1
ATTGQGIGDTQY
>TRBJ1-5|TRBV18
ASSQLQGSSGQPQH
>TRBJ2-1|TRBV4-3
ASSQGPTSGGAYEQF
>TRBJ1-3|TRBV6-5
ASSYGLQGTGNTIY
>TRBJ1-1|TRBV20-1
SARLNTEAF
>TRBJ2-1|TRBV5-1
ASSFGGANEQF
>TRBJ1-1|TRBV5-1
ASSPRTPIMNTEAF
>TRBJ1-2|TRBV6-1
ASSVTLTTGAGYGYT
>TRBJ2-7|TRBV30
APDPGQTYEQY
>TRBJ2-2|TRBV9
ASSVPRDTGELF
>TRBJ2-1|TRBV7-6
ASSVRTGNNEQF
>TRBJ2-7|TRBV10-2
ASRGTSGGDYEQY
>TRBJ2-5|TRBV28
ASTRSPKETQY
>TRBJ1-2|TRBV7-6
ASSSTEAAFYGYT
>TRBJ1-3|TRBV10-3
AIEPTGSSGNTIY
>TRBJ2-1|TRBV10-3
AISESQVGSYNEQF
>TRBJ2-2|TRBV7-3
ASSSPVWLS
>TRBJ2-3|TRBV7-9
SSSLFRGGSTDTQY
>TRBJ2-1|TRBV5-4
ASALGGNYEQF
>TRBJ1-3|TRBV5-1
ASSSESGNTIY
>TRBJ2-2|TRBV10-1
ASSPLGAGENTGELF
>TRBJ2-3|TRBV9
ASSVGMTGVILGTDTQY
>TRBJ2-4|TRBV2
ASSDGTGNIQY
>TRBJ2-1|TRBV5-1
ASSFTSGGFSYNEQF
>TRBJ2-3|TRBV4-2
ASSQMEGDTDTQY